What follows are 9 T cell receptor beta chains derived from one specimen sequenced in a study of blood T cell repertoires in COVID-19. Profiled with immunoSEQ multiplex PCR; TCRdb holds only in-frame clones, not every one. The table has more than 65,000 clones, more than 65% seen once; the top ten hold around 21%. The sequencing sample was made of peripheral blood. These receptor sequences come from a woman of 80 years or more with active or convalescent COVID-19.

This chain joins TRBV3-1 (or the pseudogene TRBV3-2) and TRBJ1-2; D is perhaps TRBD1 (5 bases). Germline loops: CDR1 LGHDT, CDR2 YNNKEL (reference sequence). V lost 3 bases and J lost 7, with 12 bases in between. CDR3 length: 13 residues. The CDR3 region has the DNA TGTGCCAGCAGCCAGGGAGGGGAAGGTGGCTACACCTTC. Amino acid sequence: CASSQGGEGGYTF.

The chain has TRBV7-3 and TRBJ2-3, with a tentative D call TRBD2 (5 bases). The V gene's germline CDR1 is SGHTA and CDR2 FQGTGA. The CDR3 sequence is 13 residues long. Trimming shortened V by 4 bases and J by 7 bases, and 12 bases separated the two germline ends. The DNA for the CDR3 is TGTGCCAGCAGCTCCCGGGGTACCAATACGCAGTATTTT. This encodes CASSSRGTNTQYF.

V is TRBV7-2 and J is TRBJ2-3; TRBD1 aligns across 7 bases. J lost 5 bases, V lost 2 bases, and 1 base had no gene match. Germline CDR1 is SGHTA and CDR2 is FQGNSA. The CDR3 has 13 amino acids. The CDR3 region has the DNA TGTGCCAGCAGCTTACAGGGGGAAGATACGCAGTATTTT. It encodes CASSLQGEDTQYF.

The chain carries TRBV25-1 and TRBJ1-1, with TRBD1 as a possible D gene (5 bases). This CDR3 is 12 amino acids long. V was shortened by 1 base and J by 11 bases, with 11 bases between the two germline ends. Germline CDR1 and CDR2: MGHDK and SYGVNS. The CDR3 nucleotides are TGTGCCAGCAGTGAATTGACGGGGGTTGCTTTCTTT. This codes for CASSELTGVAFF.

This clone was seen a handful of times. V is TRBV18 and J is TRBJ1-4; 10 bases are shared with TRBD1. Germline assignment: CDR1 KGHSH and CDR2 LQKENI. The ends lost 5 bases at V and 7 bases at J; junction bases unmatched: 7. The CDR3 consists of 15 residues. The CDR3 reads CASSSGQGGSEKLFF. The DNA for the CDR3 is TGTGCCAGCTCATCCGGACAGGGGGGGAGTGAAAAACTGTTTTTT.

The V and J genes are TRBV5-1 and TRBJ1-5; D possibly corresponds to TRBD1 (6 bases). V was clipped by 0 bases and J by 4 bases, with 11 bases between them. The CDR3 contains 15 residues. Germline lookup yields CDR1 SGHRS and CDR2 YFSETQ. CDR3 sequence: CASSLGTGLNQPQHF. DNA for the CDR3: TGCGCCAGCAGCTTGGGTACAGGGTTAAATCAGCCCCAGCATTTT.

V usage is TRBV5-4 and J usage is TRBJ2-2; 9 bases line up with TRBD2. CDR1 SGHNT and CDR2 YYREEE come from the germline V gene (reference sequence). This CDR3 is built from 16 residues. J gave up 3 bases and V 0 bases, and 3 bases lay outside the gene matches. The CDR3 bases are TGTGCCAGCAGCTTGGTACTAGCGGGTCACACCGGGGAGCTGTTTTTT. Amino acid sequence: CASSLVLAGHTGELFF.

This rearrangement joins TRBV7-2 to TRBJ2-5; D might be TRBD1 (6 bases). Germline V CDR1 and CDR2: SGHTA, FQGNSA. Trimming took off 1 base at V and 3 bases at J, with 9 bases between the two ends. The CDR3 length is 14 residues. This chain's CDR3 is CASSLVGGEETQYF. CDR3 sequence (DNA): TGTGCCAGCAGCTTAGTAGGGGGAGAAGAGACCCAGTACTTC.

There are a few counts of this clone. The chain links TRBV7-9 to TRBJ1-3, with D tentatively TRBD1 (5 bases). V lost 1 base and J lost 4, with 11 bases in between. CDR3 length: 15 residues. The germline CDR1 and CDR2 sequences are SEHNR and FQNEAQ (reference sequence). CDR3 bases: TGTGCCAGCAGCTTAGAAGGGGCGCGCGGAAACACCATATATTTT. It specifies CASSLEGARGNTIYF.